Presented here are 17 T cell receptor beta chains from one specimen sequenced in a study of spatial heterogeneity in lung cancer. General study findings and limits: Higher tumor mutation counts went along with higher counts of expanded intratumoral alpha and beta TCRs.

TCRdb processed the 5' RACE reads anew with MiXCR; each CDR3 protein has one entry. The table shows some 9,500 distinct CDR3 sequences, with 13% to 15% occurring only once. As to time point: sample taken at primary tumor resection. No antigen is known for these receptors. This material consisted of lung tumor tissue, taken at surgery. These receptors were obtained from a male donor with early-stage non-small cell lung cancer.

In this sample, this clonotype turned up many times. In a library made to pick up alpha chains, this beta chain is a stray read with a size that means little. The chain's CDR3 is CASSPWDRKSGYTF. CDR3 nucleotides: TGCGCCAGCAGCCCATGGGACAGAAAGTCGGGCTACACCTTC. The chain uses TRBV5-1 and TRBJ1-2; 7 nucleotides line up with TRBD1. J gave up 8 bases and V 4 bases, and 11 bases lay outside the gene matches. CDR1 SGHRS and CDR2 YFSETQ come from the germline V gene. The CDR3 totals 14 residues.

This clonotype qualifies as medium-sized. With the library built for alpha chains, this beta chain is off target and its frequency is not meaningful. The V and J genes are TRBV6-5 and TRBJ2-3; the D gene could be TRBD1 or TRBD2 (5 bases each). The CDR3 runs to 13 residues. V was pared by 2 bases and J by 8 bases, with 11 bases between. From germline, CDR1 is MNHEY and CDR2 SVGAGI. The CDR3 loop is CASSYPGTGTQYF. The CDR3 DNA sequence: TGTGCCAGCAGTTACCCGGGGACGGGTACGCAGTATTTT.

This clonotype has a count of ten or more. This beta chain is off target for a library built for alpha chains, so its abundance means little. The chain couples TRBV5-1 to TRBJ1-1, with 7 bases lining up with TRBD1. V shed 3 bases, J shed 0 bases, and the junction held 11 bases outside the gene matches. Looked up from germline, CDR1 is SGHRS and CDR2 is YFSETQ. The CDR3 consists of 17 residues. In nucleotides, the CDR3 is TGCGCCAGCAGCTATTCTAGCTCCGGGACAGTGAACACTGAAGCTTTCTTT. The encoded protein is CASSYSSSGTVNTEAFF.

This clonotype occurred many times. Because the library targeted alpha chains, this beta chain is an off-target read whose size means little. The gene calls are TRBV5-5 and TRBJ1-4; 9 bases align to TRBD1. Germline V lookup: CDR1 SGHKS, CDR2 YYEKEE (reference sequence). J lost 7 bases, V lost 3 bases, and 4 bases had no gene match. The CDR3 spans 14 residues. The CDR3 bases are TGTGCCAGCAGCTGGGGACAGGGCGGTGAAAAACTGTTTTTT. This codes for CASSWGQGGEKLFF.

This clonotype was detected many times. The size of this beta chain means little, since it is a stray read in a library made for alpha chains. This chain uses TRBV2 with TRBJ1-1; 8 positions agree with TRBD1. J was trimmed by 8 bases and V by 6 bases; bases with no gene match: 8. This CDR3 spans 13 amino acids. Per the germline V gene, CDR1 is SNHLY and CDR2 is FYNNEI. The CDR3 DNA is TGTGCCAGCAGCCAGGACAGGGCCCTAGAAGCTTTCTTT. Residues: CASSQDRALEAFF.

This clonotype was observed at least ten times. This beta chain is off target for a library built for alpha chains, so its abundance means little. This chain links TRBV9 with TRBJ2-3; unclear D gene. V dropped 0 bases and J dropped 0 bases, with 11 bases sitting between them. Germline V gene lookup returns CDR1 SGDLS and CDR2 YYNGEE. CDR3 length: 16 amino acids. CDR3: CASSVVGKISTDTQYF. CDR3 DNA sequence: TGTGCCAGCAGCGTAGTGGGGAAGATCAGCACAGATACGCAGTATTTT.

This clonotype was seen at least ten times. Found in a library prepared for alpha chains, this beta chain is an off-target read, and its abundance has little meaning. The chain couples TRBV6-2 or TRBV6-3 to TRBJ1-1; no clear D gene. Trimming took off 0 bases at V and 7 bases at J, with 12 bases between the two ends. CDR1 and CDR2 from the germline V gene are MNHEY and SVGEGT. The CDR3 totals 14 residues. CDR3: CASSYSRRTDEAFF. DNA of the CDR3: TGTGCCAGCAGTTACTCCCGGCGGACCGATGAAGCTTTCTTT.

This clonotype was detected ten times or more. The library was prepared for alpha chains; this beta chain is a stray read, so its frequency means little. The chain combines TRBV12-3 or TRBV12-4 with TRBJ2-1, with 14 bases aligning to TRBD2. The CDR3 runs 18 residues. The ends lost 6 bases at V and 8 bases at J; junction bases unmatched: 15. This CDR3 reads CASSRGHRLAGGPDEQFF. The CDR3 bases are TGTGCCAGCAGCCGAGGTCATCGACTAGCGGGAGGGCCGGATGAGCAGTTCTTC.

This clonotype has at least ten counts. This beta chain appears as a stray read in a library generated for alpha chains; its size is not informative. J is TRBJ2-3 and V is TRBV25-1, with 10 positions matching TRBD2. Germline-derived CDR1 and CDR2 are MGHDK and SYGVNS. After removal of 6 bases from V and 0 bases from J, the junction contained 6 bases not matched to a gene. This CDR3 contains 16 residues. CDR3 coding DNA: TGTGCCAGCAGCAAGGGACTAGCGAGTAGCACAGATACGCAGTATTTT. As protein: CASSKGLASSTDTQYF. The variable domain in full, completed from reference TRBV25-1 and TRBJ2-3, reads EADIYQTPRYLVIGTGKKITLECSQTMGHDKMYWYQQDPGMELHLIHYSYGVNSTEKGDLSSESTVSRIRTEHFPLTLESARPSHTSQYLCASSKGLASSTDTQYFGPGTRLTVL.

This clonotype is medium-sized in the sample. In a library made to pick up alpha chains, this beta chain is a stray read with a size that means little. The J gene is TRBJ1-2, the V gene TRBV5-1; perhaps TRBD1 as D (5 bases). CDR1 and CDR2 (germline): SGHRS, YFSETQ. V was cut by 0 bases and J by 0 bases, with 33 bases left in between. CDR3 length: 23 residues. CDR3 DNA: TGCGCCAGCAGCTTGGGACAGCTACCTGACAATTCACACGCCCTTCCGTCTAACTATGGCTACACCTTC. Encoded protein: CASSLGQLPDNSHALPSNYGYTF.

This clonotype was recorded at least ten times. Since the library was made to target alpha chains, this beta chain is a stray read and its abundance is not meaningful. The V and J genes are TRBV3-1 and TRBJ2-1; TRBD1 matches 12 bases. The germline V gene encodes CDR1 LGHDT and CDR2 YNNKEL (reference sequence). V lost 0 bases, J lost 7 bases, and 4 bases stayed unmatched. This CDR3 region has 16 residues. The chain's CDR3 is CASSQEGQGAGNEQFF. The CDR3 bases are TGTGCCAGCAGCCAAGAGGGACAGGGGGCGGGGAATGAGCAGTTCTTC.

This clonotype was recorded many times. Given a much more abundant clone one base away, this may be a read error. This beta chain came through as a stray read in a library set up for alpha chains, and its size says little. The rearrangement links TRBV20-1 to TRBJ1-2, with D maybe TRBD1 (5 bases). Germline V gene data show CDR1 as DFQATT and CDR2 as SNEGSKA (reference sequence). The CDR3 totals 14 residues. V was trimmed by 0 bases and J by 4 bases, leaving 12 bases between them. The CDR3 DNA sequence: TGCAGTGCTAGAGAGGGCGGGGCCTTCTATGGCTACACCTTC. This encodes CSAREGGAFYGYTF.

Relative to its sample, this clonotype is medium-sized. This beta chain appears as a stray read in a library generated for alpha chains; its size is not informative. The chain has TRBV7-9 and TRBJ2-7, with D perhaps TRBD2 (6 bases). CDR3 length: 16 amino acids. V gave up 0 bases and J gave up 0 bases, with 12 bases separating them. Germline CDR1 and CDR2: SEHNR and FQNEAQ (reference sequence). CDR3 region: CASSLAGAGVSYEQYF. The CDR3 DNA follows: TGTGCCAGCAGCTTAGCGGGAGCGGGCGTCTCCTACGAGCAGTACTTC.

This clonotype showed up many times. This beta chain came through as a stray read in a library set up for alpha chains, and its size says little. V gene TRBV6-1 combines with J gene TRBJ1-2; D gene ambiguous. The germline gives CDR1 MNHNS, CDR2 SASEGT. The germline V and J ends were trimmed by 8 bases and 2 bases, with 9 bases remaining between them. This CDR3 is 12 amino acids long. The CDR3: CASRPENYGYTF. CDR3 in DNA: TGTGCCAGCCGTCCCGAAAACTATGGCTACACCTTC.

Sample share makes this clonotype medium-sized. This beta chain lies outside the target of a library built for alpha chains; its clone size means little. The CDR3 is CASSQGLVLNTEAFF. The CDR3 DNA sequence: TGTGCCAGCAGCCAAGGGCTAGTTTTGAACACTGAAGCTTTCTTT. The rearrangement joins TRBV14 to TRBJ1-1; unclear D gene. In germline, CDR1 is SGHDN, CDR2 FVKESK. V lost 1 base, J lost 0 bases, and 9 bases lay in between. This CDR3 spans 15 amino acids.

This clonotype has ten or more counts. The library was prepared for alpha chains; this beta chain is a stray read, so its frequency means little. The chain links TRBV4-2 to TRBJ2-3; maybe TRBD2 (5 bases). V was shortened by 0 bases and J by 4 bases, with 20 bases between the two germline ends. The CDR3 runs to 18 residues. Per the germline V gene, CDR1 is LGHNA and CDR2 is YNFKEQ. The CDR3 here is CASSQEKRDARGADTQYF. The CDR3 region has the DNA TGTGCCAGCAGCCAAGAGAAAAGAGACGCCCGGGGTGCAGATACGCAGTATTTT.

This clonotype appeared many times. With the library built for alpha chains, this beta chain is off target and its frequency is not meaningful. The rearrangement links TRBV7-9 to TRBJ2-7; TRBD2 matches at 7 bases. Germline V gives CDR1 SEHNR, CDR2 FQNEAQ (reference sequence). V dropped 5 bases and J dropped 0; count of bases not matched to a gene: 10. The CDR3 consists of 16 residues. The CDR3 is CASSPLPGGNSYEQYF. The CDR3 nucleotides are TGTGCCAGCAGCCCCCTTCCGGGGGGTAACTCCTACGAGCAGTACTTC. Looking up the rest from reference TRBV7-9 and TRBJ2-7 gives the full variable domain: DTGVSQNPRHKITKRGQNVTFRCDPISEHNRLYWYRQTLGQGPEFLTYFQNEAQLEKSRLLSDRFSAERPKGSFSTLEIQRTEQGDSAMYLCASSPLPGGNSYEQYFGPGTRLTVT.